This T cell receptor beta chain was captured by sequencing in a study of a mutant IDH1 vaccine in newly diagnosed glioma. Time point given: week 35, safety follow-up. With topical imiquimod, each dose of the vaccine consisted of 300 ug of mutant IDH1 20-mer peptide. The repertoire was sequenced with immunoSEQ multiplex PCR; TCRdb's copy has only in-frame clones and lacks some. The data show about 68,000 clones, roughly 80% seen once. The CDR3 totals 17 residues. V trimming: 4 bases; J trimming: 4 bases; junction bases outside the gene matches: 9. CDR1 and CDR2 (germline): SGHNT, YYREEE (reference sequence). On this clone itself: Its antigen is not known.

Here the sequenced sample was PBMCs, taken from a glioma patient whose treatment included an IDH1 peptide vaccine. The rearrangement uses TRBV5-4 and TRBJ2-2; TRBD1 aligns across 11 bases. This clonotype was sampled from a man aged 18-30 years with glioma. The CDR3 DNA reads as TGTGCCAGCAGCATCGGACAGGGGGCCCAGGTCACCGGGGAGCTGTTTTTT. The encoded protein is CASSIGQGAQVTGELFF.